This T cell receptor (beta chain) is drawn from a study of T-cell memory formation after mild COVID-19. At the level of the study: In these data, TCR clusters were largely donor specific.

Study observations and caveats: Day 37-peaking second-wave clones had unconfirmed SARS-CoV-2 specificity. CD4+ clones that contracted lay mainly in CM and EM; CD8+ ones lay in EMRA.

About this clonotype: Its target is unknown.

This CDR3 has 15 residues. V lost 2 bases, J lost 8 bases, and 16 bases lay in between. The germline CDR1 and CDR2 sequences are SGHAT and FQNNGV. Via MiXCR, TCRdb re-called the 5' RACE reads, giving one row per CDR3 protein. The table has around 430,000 distinct CDR3 sequences, about 16% seen once. The sample consisted of PBMCs or a T cell subset sorted from them (not recorded which). The genes are TRBV11-2 and TRBJ2-1, with D maybe TRBD1 (7 bases). This receptor was taken from a man between 18 and 35 years old who had mild COVID-19 (a few samples of this study predate the infection). Cell type and time point are not known. The CDR3 coding sequence is TGTGCCAGCAGCTTACAGGCAGGGGGGTTCGATGAGCAGTTCTTC. The encoded protein is CASSLQAGGFDEQFF.